This entry lists 32 T cell receptor beta chains sequenced from one sample in a study of T-cell reconstitution after alpha-beta-depleted transplantation in children. Preparation of the TCRbeta library used unique molecular identifiers. Via MiXCR, TCRdb re-called the PCR reads, giving one row per CDR3 protein. The data show about 240,000 distinct CDR3 sequences, about 25% seen once. The sequenced sample was PBMCs, obtained before TCRalphabeta/CD19-depleted stem cell transplant. The receptors were sampled from a girl aged 2-10 years with Fanconi anemia, due to receive a stem cell transplant.

The V gene is TRBV6-5, the J gene TRBJ2-1; 14 nucleotides line up with TRBD2. The germline gives CDR1 MNHEY, CDR2 SVGAGI. V shed 4 bases and J 12 bases; nucleotides not matched to a gene: 11. The CDR3 covers 16 residues. CDR3 residues: CASSSPSGTSGSGQFF. The CDR3 DNA sequence: TGTGCCAGCAGTTCCCCCTCCGGGACTAGCGGGAGTGGGCAGTTCTTC.

This clonotype was recorded many times. The chain links TRBV29-1 to TRBJ2-7, with 7 bases aligning to TRBD1. The CDR3 is made up of 14 amino acids. CDR1 is SQVTM and CDR2 is ANQGSEA in the germline V gene. V was clipped by 0 bases and J by 3 bases; unmatched bases: 5. CDR3 sequence reads: CSVEDTPGGYEQYF. The CDR3 nucleotides read TGCAGCGTTGAAGATACGCCAGGGGGCTACGAGCAGTACTTC.

This clonotype has ten or more counts. This chain joins TRBV20-1 and TRBJ2-3; TRBD2 matches 9 bases. The trim removed 2 bases at V and 2 bases at J, leaving 2 bases unmatched. CDR3 length equals 14 residues. Germline CDR1 and CDR2: DFQATT and SNEGSKA (reference sequence). The CDR3 here is CSARLAGYTDTQYF. The CDR3 bases are TGCAGTGCTAGACTAGCGGGATACACAGATACGCAGTATTTT.

This clonotype was detected many times. The CDR3 region has the DNA TGTGCCAGCAGTTACTCCTCGAAAGCGGGGGGGTTATACGAGCAGTACTTC. Residues: CASSYSSKAGGLYEQYF. The V call is TRBV6-5, the J call TRBJ2-7; 10 bases are a match to TRBD2. Germline trimming cut 0 bases from V and 4 bases from J; bases unmatched to any gene: 9. This CDR3 has 17 residues. Germline CDR1 reads MNHEY; CDR2 reads SVGAGI.

This clonotype was counted ten times or more. The chain uses TRBV5-1 and TRBJ2-1, with D unresolved. This CDR3 is built from 18 residues. Germline loops: CDR1 SGHRS, CDR2 YFSETQ. V lost 4 bases and J lost 0, with 20 bases in between. The DNA of the CDR3 is TGCGCCAGCAGCCACACTCCAGACCTAACTTCCTCCTACAATGAGCAGTTCTTC. Encoded protein: CASSHTPDLTSSYNEQFF. The complete variable domain, with remaining parts taken from reference TRBV5-1 and TRBJ2-1, reads KAGVTQTPRYLIKTRGQQVTLSCSPISGHRSVSWYQQTPGQGLQFLFEYFSETQRNKGNFPGRFSGRQFSNSRSEMNVSTLELGDSALYLCASSHTPDLTSSYNEQFFGPGTRLTVL.

The chain uses TRBV20-1 and TRBJ2-7; TRBD1 might be the D (6 bases). CDR3 length: 13 amino acids. Trimming removed 0 bases from V and 3 bases from J, with 9 bases in between. Germline values: CDR1 DFQATT, CDR2 SNEGSKA (reference sequence). In DNA, the CDR3 is TGCAGTGCTAGAGATTTGGACAGCTACGAGCAGTACTTC. Protein: CSARDLDSYEQYF.

The V call is TRBV18, the J call TRBJ2-7; D uncertain. The CDR3 loop spans 13 amino acids. V shed 8 bases and J shed 4 bases, with 15 bases lying between them. Germline-derived CDR1 and CDR2 are KGHSH and LQKENI. CDR3 sequence (DNA): TGTGCCAGCAGCCCCCAAGGTGTTTACGAGCAGTACTTC. This gives the protein CASSPQGVYEQYF.

This clonotype was seen more than once but under ten times. The rearrangement uses TRBV20-1 and TRBJ2-7, with 13 bases matching TRBD2. The germline V gene encodes CDR1 DFQATT and CDR2 SNEGSKA (reference sequence). This CDR3 comprises 15 residues. The ends lost 6 bases at V and 8 bases at J; junction bases unmatched: 13. For the CDR3, the DNA is TGCAGTGCCCCCGACGGGGGACTAGCGGGAAATAAGCAGTACTTC. Amino acid sequence: CSAPDGGLAGNKQYF.

This clonotype was picked up many times. The genes are TRBV20-1 and TRBJ1-2; possibly TRBD1 for D (5 bases). Trimming removed 6 bases from V and 7 bases from J, with 18 bases in between. The length of the CDR3 is 13 residues. CDR1 DFQATT and CDR2 SNEGSKA come from the germline V gene (reference sequence). CDR3 nucleotides: TGCAGTGCCCTGGGTCGCGTCGGGGGTGGCTACACCTTC. It yields the protein CSALGRVGGGYTF.

V gene TRBV20-1 combines with J gene TRBJ2-3, with D uncertain. The germline CDR1 and CDR2 sequences are DFQATT and SNEGSKA (reference sequence). With 2 bases removed from V and 2 bases from J, the gap between germline ends came to 11 bases. The CDR3 sequence is 14 residues long. CDR3 nucleotide sequence: TGCAGTGCTAGACTAGGGCCCTCCACAGATACGCAGTATTTT. This sequence encodes CSARLGPSTDTQYF.

This clonotype has only a few counts. The gene calls are TRBV28 and TRBJ1-2, with no clear D. Germline loops: CDR1 MDHEN, CDR2 SYDVKM. The germline V and J ends were trimmed by 7 bases and 0 bases, with 12 bases remaining between them. The CDR3 is 14 residues long. The CDR3 DNA reads TGTGCCAGCAATCGTCGAATCTCTAACTATGGCTACACCTTC. It encodes CASNRRISNYGYTF.

V is TRBV25-1 and J is TRBJ2-5; 8 bases map to TRBD2. The CDR3 consists of 15 residues. Trimming cost V 6 bases and J 5 bases; bases outside gene matches: 11. CDR1 MGHDK and CDR2 SYGVNS come from the germline V gene. The CDR3 DNA is TGTGCCAGCAGGGGGACTAGTGGGTTCCTGGAGACCCAGTACTTC. Translated: CASRGTSGFLETQYF. The full variable domain, completed using reference TRBV25-1 and TRBJ2-5, is EADIYQTPRYLVIGTGKKITLECSQTMGHDKMYWYQQDPGMELHLIHYSYGVNSTEKGDLSSESTVSRIRTEHFPLTLESARPSHTSQYLCASRGTSGFLETQYFGPGTRLLVL.

This clonotype was observed a handful of times. The chain has TRBV18 and TRBJ2-3; no reliable D call. The CDR3 consists of 16 residues. Germline CDR1 is KGHSH and CDR2 is LQKENI. V lost 1 base and J lost 0, with 11 bases in between. The CDR3 nucleotides are TGTGCCAGCTCACCACACCCACCAGCTAGCACAGATACGCAGTATTTT. Its protein product is CASSPHPPASTDTQYF.

In its sample, this clonotype was seen many times. The chain couples TRBV5-1 to TRBJ2-1; 9 bases line up with TRBD2. This CDR3 region has 15 residues. The germline V gene encodes CDR1 SGHRS and CDR2 YFSETQ. After removal of 0 bases from V and 4 bases from J, the junction contained 2 bases not matched to a gene. In nucleotides, the CDR3 is TGCGCCAGCAGCTTGGGGACTAGCGCATACAATGAGCAGTTCTTC. The encoded protein is CASSLGTSAYNEQFF. The variable domain in full, with the rest retrieved from reference TRBV5-1 and TRBJ2-1, is KAGVTQTPRYLIKTRGQQVTLSCSPISGHRSVSWYQQTPGQGLQFLFEYFSETQRNKGNFPGRFSGRQFSNSRSEMNVSTLELGDSALYLCASSLGTSAYNEQFFGPGTRLTVL.

Only a few counts were recorded for this clonotype. This chain links TRBV28 with TRBJ2-4; unclear D gene. CDR3 length: 13 residues. V was shortened by 5 bases and J by 4 bases, with 9 bases between the two germline ends. Germline lookup yields CDR1 MDHEN and CDR2 SYDVKM. The CDR3 is CASSALGKNIQYF. The CDR3 DNA is TGTGCCAGCAGTGCCCTCGGGAAAAACATTCAGTACTTC.

This clonotype was seen many times. This chain joins TRBV5-5 and TRBJ1-5; D is ambiguous. Looked up from germline, CDR1 is SGHKS and CDR2 is YYEKEE (reference sequence). CDR3 size: 13 residues. The germline V and J ends were trimmed by 1 base and 5 bases, with 7 bases remaining between them. This CDR3 is CASSLWGDQPQHF. The CDR3 nucleotides read TGTGCCAGCAGCTTGTGGGGAGATCAGCCCCAGCATTTT.

The rearrangement joins TRBV25-1 to TRBJ2-1, with D hard to call. Germline V gene data show CDR1 as MGHDK and CDR2 as SYGVNS. The CDR3 has 15 residues. Trimming left V 3 bases short and J 1 base short, with 10 bases between. CDR3 loop: CASSDPGGSYNEQFF. CDR3 in DNA: TGTGCCAGCAGTGATCCCGGCGGATCCTACAATGAGCAGTTCTTC.

This clonotype has a count of ten or more. The chain combines TRBV12-3 or TRBV12-4 with TRBJ1-5; 9 positions agree with TRBD1. The CDR3 runs 16 residues. V dropped 6 bases and J dropped 0; count of bases not matched to a gene: 6. The CDR3 coding sequence is TGTGCCAGCAGCCGACAGGGGGGAGATAGCAATCAGCCCCAGCATTTT. As protein: CASSRQGGDSNQPQHF.

This chain joins TRBV29-1 and TRBJ2-5; D perhaps matches TRBD1 (6 bases). The germline V and J ends were trimmed by 5 bases and 5 bases, with 18 bases remaining between them. CDR3 length: 14 amino acids. Germline values: CDR1 SQVTM, CDR2 ANQGSEA. The CDR3 protein is CSVLRTGSDETQYF. CDR3 coding DNA: TGCAGCGTTCTGCGCACAGGGAGCGATGAGACCCAGTACTTC.

This clonotype was observed many times. The V call is TRBV20-1, the J call TRBJ2-7, with a possible D match to TRBD2 (7 bases). There are 14 residues in the CDR3. The germline V gene has CDR1 DFQATT and CDR2 SNEGSKA (reference sequence). V was shortened by 0 bases and J by 6 bases, with 15 bases between the two germline ends. DNA of the CDR3: TGCAGTGCTAGAGATGAGGGGGGGCTCTCCGAGCAGTACTTC. This sequence encodes CSARDEGGLSEQYF.

This clonotype was counted ten times or more. The chain combines TRBV7-3 with TRBJ2-3; D is unclear. The CDR3 contains 13 residues. V lost 2 bases to trimming and J lost 2 bases, with 5 bases between them. Germline V lookup: CDR1 SGHTA, CDR2 FQGTGA. The CDR3 loop is CASSLPPTDTQYF. The CDR3 DNA follows: TGTGCCAGCAGCTTACCACCCACAGATACGCAGTATTTT.

This clonotype has more than one count but fewer than ten. The chain is built from TRBV11-2 and TRBJ2-5; D call uncertain. The V end lost 5 bases, the J end lost 5 bases, and 18 bases lay between the germline ends. The CDR3 length is 15 residues. Germline lookup yields CDR1 SGHAT and CDR2 FQNNGV. The CDR3 loop is CASSETTVLRETQYF. The DNA for the CDR3 is TGTGCCAGCAGCGAAACGACGGTCCTCCGGGAGACCCAGTACTTC. Full variable domain (rest looked up from reference TRBV11-2 and TRBJ2-5): EAGVAQSPRYKIIEKRQSVAFWCNPISGHATLYWYQQILGQGPKLLIQFQNNGVVDDSQLPKDRFSAERLKGVDSTLKIQPAKLEDSAVYLCASSETTVLRETQYFGPGTRLLVL.

This clonotype was seen a few times. The chain is built from TRBV20-1 and TRBJ2-1, with TRBD2 matching 7 bases. Germline V gene sequence: CDR1 DFQATT, CDR2 SNEGSKA (reference sequence). Germline trimming cut 0 bases from V and 4 bases from J; bases unmatched to any gene: 6. This CDR3 comprises 15 residues. This CDR3 reads CSARDRTRTYNEQFF. Written as DNA, the CDR3 is TGCAGTGCTAGAGATAGGACTAGGACATACAATGAGCAGTTCTTC.

This clonotype was seen repeatedly, ten times or more. This chain uses TRBV11-2 with TRBJ2-7; 8 nucleotides match TRBD1. CDR3 length: 12 amino acids. The germline gives CDR1 SGHAT, CDR2 FQNNGV. With 5 bases clipped from V and 10 bases from J, the junction kept 7 bases outside the gene matches. CDR3 nucleotide sequence: TGTGCCAGCAGCCCAGGACAGGGAACCCAGTACTTC. Translation gives CASSPGQGTQYF. Combining the CDR3 with reference TRBV11-2 and TRBJ2-7 gives the whole variable domain EAGVAQSPRYKIIEKRQSVAFWCNPISGHATLYWYQQILGQGPKLLIQFQNNGVVDDSQLPKDRFSAERLKGVDSTLKIQPAKLEDSAVYLCASSPGQGTQYFGPGTRLTVT.

This chain joins TRBV20-1 and TRBJ2-1, with D possibly TRBD1 on 5 matching bases. Germline V gene sequence: CDR1 DFQATT, CDR2 SNEGSKA (reference sequence). Deletions cut 2 bases from V and 0 bases from J, with 14 bases between. This CDR3 spans 16 amino acids. CDR3 amino acids: CSARRLKDSSYNEQFF. The CDR3, as DNA: TGCAGTGCTAGAAGGCTTAAAGACAGCTCCTACAATGAGCAGTTCTTC.

This clonotype was counted many times. The genes are TRBV20-1 and TRBJ1-1, with D possibly being TRBD1 (6 bases). Germline V gene sequence: CDR1 DFQATT, CDR2 SNEGSKA (reference sequence). V lost 4 bases, J lost 0 bases, and 18 bases lay in between. The CDR3 is 16 amino acids. The CDR3 region is CSAKGGLDGLNTEAFF. CDR3 DNA sequence: TGCAGTGCTAAGGGGGGACTGGACGGCTTGAACACTGAAGCTTTCTTT.

This clonotype came up many times. CDR3 nucleotides: TGCGCCAGCAGCTCCCTCTCGGGGTTTAGGTTCACAGATACGCAGTATTTT. Its protein product is CASSSLSGFRFTDTQYF. The chain links TRBV5-1 to TRBJ2-3; TRBD2 is a possible D gene (5 bases). Trimming stripped 3 bases from V and 2 bases from J, with 19 bases between. CDR3 length equals 17 residues. The germline V gene encodes CDR1 SGHRS and CDR2 YFSETQ.

The chain combines TRBV19 with TRBJ2-7, with a weak D call TRBD1 (6 bases). The CDR3 is made up of 15 amino acids. Germline V gene lookup returns CDR1 LNHDA and CDR2 SQIVND (reference sequence). V was trimmed by 1 base and J by 2 bases, leaving 12 bases between them. The CDR3 DNA reads TGTGCCAGTAGTATAGGACCGGGACAACCCTACGAGCAGTACTTC. Translated: CASSIGPGQPYEQYF.

At least ten counts were recorded for this clonotype. CDR3 loop: CASSFKGAFSTDTQYF. In DNA form, the CDR3 reads TGTGCCAGCAGTTTCAAGGGAGCGTTTAGCACAGATACGCAGTATTTT. The chain recombines TRBV28 with TRBJ2-3, with a weak D call TRBD2 (5 bases). The V end was cut by 3 bases, the J end by 0 bases, with 13 bases between. Germline V gene lookup returns CDR1 MDHEN and CDR2 SYDVKM. The CDR3 spans 16 residues.

This sequence joins TRBV29-1 and TRBJ2-1, with D perhaps matching TRBD2 (7 bases). Trimming removed 5 bases from V and 8 bases from J, with 13 bases in between. The CDR3 length is 12 residues. Germline-derived CDR1 and CDR2 are SQVTM and ANQGSEA. The CDR3 DNA follows: TGCAGCGTTCTCCGGGGGGCCTATGAGCAGTTCTTC. This translates into CSVLRGAYEQFF.

In its sample, this clonotype was seen many times. The gene calls are TRBV24-1 and TRBJ2-1; D uncertain. V shed 5 bases and J shed 0 bases, with 10 bases lying between them. This CDR3 is built from 15 residues. The germline gives CDR1 KGHDR, CDR2 SFDVKD. The CDR3 DNA reads TGTGCCACCAGTGTTGGGCTGAGCTCCTACAATGAGCAGTTCTTC. Translation gives CATSVGLSSYNEQFF.

This chain uses TRBV20-1 with TRBJ2-1, with TRBD2 as a possible D gene (7 bases). CDR1 is DFQATT and CDR2 is SNEGSKA in the germline V gene (reference sequence). Trimming pared 2 bases from V and 9 bases from J, leaving 17 bases between. The CDR3 extends over 14 amino acids. CDR3 nucleotide sequence: TGCAGTGCTAGAAGGGGGGGTTTATTTACTGAGCAGTTCTTC. Its translation is CSARRGGLFTEQFF.